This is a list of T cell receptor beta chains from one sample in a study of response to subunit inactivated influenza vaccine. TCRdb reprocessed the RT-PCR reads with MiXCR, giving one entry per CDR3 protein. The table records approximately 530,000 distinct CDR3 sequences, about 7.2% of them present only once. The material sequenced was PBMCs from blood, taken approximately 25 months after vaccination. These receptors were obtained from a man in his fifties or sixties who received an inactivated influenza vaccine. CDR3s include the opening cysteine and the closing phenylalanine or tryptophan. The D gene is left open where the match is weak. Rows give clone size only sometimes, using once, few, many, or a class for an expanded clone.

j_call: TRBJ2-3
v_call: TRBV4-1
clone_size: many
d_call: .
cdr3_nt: TGCGCCAGCAGCCACACCTTTCCCAAGCAGAAGGGTTCAGATACGCAGTATTTT
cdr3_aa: CASSHTFPKQKGSDTQYF

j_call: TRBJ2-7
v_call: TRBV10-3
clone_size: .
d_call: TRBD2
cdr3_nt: TGTGCCATCAGTGGGTGGCTAGCGGGAGTTGGCTACTACGAGCAGTACTTC
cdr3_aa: CAISGWLAGVGYYEQYF

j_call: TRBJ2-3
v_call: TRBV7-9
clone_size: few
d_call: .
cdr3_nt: TGTGCCAGCCGGGACCCTCACTCCACAGATACGCAGTATTTT
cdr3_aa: CASRDPHSTDTQYF

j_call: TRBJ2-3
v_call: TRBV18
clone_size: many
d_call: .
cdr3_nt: TGTGCCAGCTTCTCGGACAGCACAGATACGCAGTATTTT
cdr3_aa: CASFSDSTDTQYF

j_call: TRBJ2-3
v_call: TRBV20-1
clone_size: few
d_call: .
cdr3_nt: TGCAGTGCTAGAGGTGGCAGTACTAGCACAGATACGCAGTATTTT
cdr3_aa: CSARGGSTSTDTQYF

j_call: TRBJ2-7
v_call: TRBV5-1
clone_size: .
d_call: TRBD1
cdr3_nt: TGCGCCAGCAGCGTCGGGACAGGGAGTGCCTACGAGCAGTACTTC
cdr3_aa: CASSVGTGSAYEQYF

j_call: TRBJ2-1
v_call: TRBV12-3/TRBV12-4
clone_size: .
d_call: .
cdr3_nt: TGTGCCAGCAGCCCCGGGATAGTAGGGCAGTTCTTC
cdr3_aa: CASSPGIVGQFF

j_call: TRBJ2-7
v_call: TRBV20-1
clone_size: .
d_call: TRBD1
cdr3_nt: TGCAGTGCTAGAGATTTCGGACAGGGGTCCTACGAGCAGTACTTC
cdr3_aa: CSARDFGQGSYEQYF

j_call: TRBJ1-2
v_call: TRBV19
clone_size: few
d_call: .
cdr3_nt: TGTGCCAGTAGTGGCCAACAGGGTTCCTATGGCTACACCTTC
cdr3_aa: CASSGQQGSYGYTF

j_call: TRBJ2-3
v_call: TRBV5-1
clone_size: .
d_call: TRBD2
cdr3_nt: TGCGCCAGCAGCACATCTCGACGAGGACTAGCGGGAGGACTCACAGATACGCAGTATTTT
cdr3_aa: CASSTSRRGLAGGLTDTQYF

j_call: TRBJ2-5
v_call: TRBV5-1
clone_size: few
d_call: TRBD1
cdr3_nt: TGCGCCAGCAGCAACGGACAGGGACAAGAGACCCAGTACTTC
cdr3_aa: CASSNGQGQETQYF

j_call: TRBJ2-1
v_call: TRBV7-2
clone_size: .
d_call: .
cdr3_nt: TGTGCCAGCAGCTTAGAGTACAGCAACAATGAGCAGTTCTTC
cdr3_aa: CASSLEYSNNEQFF

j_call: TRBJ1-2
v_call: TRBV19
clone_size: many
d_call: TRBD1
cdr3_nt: TGTGCCGCATCGGGGACAGGGTCCGTCGGCTACACCTTC
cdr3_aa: CAASGTGSVGYTF

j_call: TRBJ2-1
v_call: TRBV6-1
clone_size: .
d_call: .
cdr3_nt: TGTGCCAGCGGCCCAAGGCAGGGCTGGAATGAGCAGTTCTTC
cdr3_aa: CASGPRQGWNEQFF

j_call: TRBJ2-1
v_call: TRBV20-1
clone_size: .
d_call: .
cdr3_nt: TGCAGTGCTGTCGGAAGAACCTACAATGAGCAGTTCTTC
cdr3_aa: CSAVGRTYNEQFF

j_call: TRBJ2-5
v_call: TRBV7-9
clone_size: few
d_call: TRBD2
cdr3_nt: TGTGCCAGCAGCCTGACTAGCGGGGCCAACCAAGAGACCCAGTACTTC
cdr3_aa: CASSLTSGANQETQYF

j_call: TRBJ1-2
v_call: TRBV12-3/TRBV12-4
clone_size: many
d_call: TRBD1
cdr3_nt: TGTGCCAGCAGCGGGACAGACCATGGCTACACCTTC
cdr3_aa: CASSGTDHGYTF

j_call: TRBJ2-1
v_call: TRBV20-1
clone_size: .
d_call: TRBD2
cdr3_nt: TGCAGTGCTAGAGACCCACTAGCGGGAGGGGGGAAGCAGTTCTTC
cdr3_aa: CSARDPLAGGGKQFF

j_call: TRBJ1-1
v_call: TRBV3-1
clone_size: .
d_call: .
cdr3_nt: TGTGCCAGCGGCCAAGATCTTAGATCTGAAGCTTTCTTT
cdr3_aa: CASGQDLRSEAFF

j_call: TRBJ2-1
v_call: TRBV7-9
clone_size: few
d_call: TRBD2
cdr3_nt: TGTGCCAGCAGTTTGGGGGGACTAGGGGTATACAATGAGCAGTTCTTC
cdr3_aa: CASSLGGLGVYNEQFF

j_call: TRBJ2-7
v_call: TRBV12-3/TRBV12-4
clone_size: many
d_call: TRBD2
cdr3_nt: TGTGCCAGCACCCTGGGAGCTAGCGGGACCGAGCAGTACTTC
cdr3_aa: CASTLGASGTEQYF

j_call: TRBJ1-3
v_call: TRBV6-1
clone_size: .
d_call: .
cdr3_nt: TGTGCCAGCAGTCTGATCCCGCAGGGAGGTGGAAACACCATATATTTT
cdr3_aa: CASSLIPQGGGNTIYF

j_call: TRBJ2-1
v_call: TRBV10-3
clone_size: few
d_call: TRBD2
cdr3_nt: TGTGCCATCAGTGTGGGCGGGGGGGCCTTTAATGAGCAGTTCTTC
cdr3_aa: CAISVGGGAFNEQFF